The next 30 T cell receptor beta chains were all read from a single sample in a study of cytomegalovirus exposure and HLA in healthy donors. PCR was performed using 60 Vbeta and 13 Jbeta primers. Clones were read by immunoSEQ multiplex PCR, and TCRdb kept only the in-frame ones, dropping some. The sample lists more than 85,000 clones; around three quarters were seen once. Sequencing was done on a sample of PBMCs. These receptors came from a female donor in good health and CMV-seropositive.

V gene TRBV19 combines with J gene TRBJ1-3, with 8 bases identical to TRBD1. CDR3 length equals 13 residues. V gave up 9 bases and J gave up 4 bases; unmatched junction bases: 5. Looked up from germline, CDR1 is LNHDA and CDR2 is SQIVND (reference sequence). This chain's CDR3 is CASGQGQGNTIYF. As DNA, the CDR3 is TGTGCCAGCGGACAGGGCCAAGGAAACACCATATATTTT.

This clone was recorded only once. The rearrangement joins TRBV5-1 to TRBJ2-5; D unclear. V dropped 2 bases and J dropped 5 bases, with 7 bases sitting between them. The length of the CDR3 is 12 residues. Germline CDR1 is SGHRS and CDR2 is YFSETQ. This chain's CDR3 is CASSFSRETQYF. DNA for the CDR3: TGCGCCAGCAGCTTCTCGCGGGAGACCCAGTACTTC.

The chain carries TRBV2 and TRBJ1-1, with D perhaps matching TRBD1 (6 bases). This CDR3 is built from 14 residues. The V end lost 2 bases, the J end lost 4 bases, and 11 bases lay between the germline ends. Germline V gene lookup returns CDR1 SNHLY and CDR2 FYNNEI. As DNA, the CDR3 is TGTGCCAGCAGTGAAACCGGGGGGGCCACTGAAGCTTTCTTT. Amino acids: CASSETGGATEAFF.

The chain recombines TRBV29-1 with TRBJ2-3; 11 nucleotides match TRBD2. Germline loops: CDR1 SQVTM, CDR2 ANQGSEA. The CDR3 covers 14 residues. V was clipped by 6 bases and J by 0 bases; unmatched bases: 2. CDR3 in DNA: TGCAGCGTACGGACTAGCGGGAGCACAGATACGCAGTATTTT. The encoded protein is CSVRTSGSTDTQYF.

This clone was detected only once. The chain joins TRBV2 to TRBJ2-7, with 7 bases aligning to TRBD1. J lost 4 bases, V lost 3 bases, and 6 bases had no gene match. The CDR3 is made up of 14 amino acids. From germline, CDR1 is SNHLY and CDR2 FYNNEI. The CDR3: CASSERRGFYEQYF. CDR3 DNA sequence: TGTGCCAGCAGTGAGCGCAGGGGGTTTTACGAGCAGTACTTC.

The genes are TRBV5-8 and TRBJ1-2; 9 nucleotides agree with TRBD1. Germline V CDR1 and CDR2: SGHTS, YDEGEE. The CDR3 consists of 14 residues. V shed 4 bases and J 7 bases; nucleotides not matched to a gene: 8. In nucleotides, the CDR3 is TGTGCCAGCAGCCCAGGGACAGGGATGAGTGGCTACACCTTC. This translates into CASSPGTGMSGYTF.

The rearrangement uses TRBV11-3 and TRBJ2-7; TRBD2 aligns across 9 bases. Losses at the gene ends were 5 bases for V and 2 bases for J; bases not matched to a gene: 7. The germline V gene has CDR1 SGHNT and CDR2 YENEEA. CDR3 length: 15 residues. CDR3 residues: CASSVGTSPAYEQYF. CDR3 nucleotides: TGTGCCAGCAGCGTCGGGACTAGCCCAGCCTACGAGCAGTACTTC. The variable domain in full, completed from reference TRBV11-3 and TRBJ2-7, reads EAGVVQSPRYKIIEKKQPVAFWCNPISGHNTLYWYLQNLGQGPELLIRYENEEAVDDSQLPKDRFSAERLKGVDSTLKIQPAELGDSAVYLCASSVGTSPAYEQYFGPGTRLTVT.

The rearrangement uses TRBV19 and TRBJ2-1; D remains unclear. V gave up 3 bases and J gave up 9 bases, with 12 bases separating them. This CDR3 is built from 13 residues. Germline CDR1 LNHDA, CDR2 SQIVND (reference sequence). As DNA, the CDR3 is TGTGCCAGTAGTATGCCTAACGTCGTTGAGCAGTTCTTC. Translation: CASSMPNVVEQFF. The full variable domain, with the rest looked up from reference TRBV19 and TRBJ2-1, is DGGITQSPKYLFRKEGQNVTLSCEQNLNHDAMYWYRQDPGQGLRLIYYSQIVNDFQKGDIAEGYSVSREKKESFPLTVTSAQKNPTAFYLCASSMPNVVEQFFGPGTRLTVL.

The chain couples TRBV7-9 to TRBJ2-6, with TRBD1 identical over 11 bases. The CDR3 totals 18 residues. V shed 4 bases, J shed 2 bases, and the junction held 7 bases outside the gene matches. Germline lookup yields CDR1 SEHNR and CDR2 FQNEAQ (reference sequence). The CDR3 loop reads CASSYRTGGSPGANVLTF. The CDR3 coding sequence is TGTGCCAGCAGCTACCGGACAGGGGGCTCACCTGGGGCCAACGTCCTGACTTTC.

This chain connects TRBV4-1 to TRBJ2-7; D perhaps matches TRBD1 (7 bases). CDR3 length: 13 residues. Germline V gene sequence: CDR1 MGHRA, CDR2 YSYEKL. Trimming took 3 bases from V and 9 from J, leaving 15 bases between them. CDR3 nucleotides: TGCGCCAGCAGCCACGCGCGACAGGGAGGGCAGTACTTC. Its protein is CASSHARQGGQYF.

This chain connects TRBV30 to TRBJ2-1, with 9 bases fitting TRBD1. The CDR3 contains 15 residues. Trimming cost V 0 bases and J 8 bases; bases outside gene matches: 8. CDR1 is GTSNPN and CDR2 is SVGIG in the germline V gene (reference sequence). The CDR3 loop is CAWSVRDRGWYEQFF. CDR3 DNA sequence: TGTGCCTGGAGTGTACGCGACAGGGGGTGGTATGAGCAGTTCTTC.

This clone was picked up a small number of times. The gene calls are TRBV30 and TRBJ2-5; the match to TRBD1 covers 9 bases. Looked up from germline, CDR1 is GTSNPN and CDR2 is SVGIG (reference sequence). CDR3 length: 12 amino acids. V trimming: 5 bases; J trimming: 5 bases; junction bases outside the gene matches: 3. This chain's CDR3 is CAWHRGRETQYF. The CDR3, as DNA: TGTGCCTGGCACAGGGGGCGTGAGACCCAGTACTTC.

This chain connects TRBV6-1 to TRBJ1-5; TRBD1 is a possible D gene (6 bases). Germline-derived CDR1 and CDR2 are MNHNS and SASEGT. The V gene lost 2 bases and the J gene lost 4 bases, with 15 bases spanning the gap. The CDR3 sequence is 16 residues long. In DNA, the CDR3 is TGTGCCAGCAGTGAAAGGATAGGGGGGGGGAATCAGCCCCAGCATTTT. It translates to CASSERIGGGNQPQHF.

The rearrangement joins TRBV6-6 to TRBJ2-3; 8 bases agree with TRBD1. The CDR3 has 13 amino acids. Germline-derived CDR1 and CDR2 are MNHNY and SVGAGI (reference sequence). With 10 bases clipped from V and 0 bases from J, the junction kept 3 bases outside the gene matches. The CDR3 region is CATQGASTDTQYF. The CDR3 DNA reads TGTGCCACCCAGGGGGCGAGCACAGATACGCAGTATTTT.

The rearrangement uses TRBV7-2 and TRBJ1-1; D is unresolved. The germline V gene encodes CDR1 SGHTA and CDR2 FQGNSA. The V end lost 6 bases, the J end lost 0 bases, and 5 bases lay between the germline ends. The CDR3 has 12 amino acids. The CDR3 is CASRTLNTEAFF. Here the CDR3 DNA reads TGTGCCAGCAGAACATTGAACACTGAAGCTTTCTTT.

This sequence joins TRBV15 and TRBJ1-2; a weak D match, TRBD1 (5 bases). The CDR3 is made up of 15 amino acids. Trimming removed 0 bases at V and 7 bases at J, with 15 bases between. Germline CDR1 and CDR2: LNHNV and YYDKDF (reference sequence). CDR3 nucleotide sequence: TGTGCCACCAGCAGAGATGGGGTCGGGGGAGGTGGCTACACCTTC. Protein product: CATSRDGVGGGGYTF.

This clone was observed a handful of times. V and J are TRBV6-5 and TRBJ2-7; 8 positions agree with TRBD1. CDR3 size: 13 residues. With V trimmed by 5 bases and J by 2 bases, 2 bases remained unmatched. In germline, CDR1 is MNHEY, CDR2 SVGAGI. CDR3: CASSPTGAYEQYF. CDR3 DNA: TGTGCCAGCAGTCCGACAGGGGCCTACGAGCAGTACTTC.

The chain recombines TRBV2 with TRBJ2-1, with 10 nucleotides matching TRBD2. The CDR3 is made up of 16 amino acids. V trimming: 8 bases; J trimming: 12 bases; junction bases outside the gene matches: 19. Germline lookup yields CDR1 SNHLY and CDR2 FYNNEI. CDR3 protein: CASRPSSSSGGPPQFF. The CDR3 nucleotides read TGTGCCAGCCGCCCAAGCTCCTCTAGCGGGGGCCCGCCGCAGTTCTTC.

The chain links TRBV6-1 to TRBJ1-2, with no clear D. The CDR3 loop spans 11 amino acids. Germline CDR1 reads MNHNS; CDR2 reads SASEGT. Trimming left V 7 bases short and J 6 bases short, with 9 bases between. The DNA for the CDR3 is TGTGCCAGCATGCGGCAGAATGGCTACACCTTC. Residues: CASMRQNGYTF.

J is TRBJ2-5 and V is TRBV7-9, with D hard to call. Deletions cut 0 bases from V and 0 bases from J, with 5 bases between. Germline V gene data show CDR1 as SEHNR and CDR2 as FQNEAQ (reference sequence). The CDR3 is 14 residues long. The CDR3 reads CASSLAAHQETQYF. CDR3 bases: TGTGCCAGCAGCTTAGCGGCCCACCAAGAGACCCAGTACTTC.

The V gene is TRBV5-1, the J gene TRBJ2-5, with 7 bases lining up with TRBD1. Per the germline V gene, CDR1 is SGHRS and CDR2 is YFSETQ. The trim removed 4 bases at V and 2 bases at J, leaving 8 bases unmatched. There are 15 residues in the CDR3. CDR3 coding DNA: TGCGCCAGCAGCCGCGCCGGGGACAGACAAGAGACCCAGTACTTC. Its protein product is CASSRAGDRQETQYF. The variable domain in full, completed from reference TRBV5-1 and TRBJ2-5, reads KAGVTQTPRYLIKTRGQQVTLSCSPISGHRSVSWYQQTPGQGLQFLFEYFSETQRNKGNFPGRFSGRQFSNSRSEMNVSTLELGDSALYLCASSRAGDRQETQYFGPGTRLLVL.

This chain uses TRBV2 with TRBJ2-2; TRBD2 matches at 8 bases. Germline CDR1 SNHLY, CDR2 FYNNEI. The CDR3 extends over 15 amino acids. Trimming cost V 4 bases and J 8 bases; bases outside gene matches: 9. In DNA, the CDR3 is TGTGCCAGCAGTGGGCTAGCGGGTCCCGCTGGGGAGCTGTTTTTT. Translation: CASSGLAGPAGELFF.

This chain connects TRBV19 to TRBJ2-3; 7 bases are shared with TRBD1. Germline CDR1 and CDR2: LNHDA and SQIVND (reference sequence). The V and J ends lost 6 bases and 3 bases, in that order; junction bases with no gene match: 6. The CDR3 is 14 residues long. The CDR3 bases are TGTGCCAGTAGGACAGGGACGGGGACAGATACGCAGTATTTT. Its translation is CASRTGTGTDTQYF.

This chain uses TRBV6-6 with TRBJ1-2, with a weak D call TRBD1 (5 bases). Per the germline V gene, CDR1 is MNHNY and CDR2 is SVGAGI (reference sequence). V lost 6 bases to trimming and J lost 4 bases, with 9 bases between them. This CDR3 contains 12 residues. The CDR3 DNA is TGTGCCAGCAGCCGTGACAGCTATGGCTACACCTTC. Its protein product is CASSRDSYGYTF.

The CDR3 loop reads CASSLGGRALLKTYEQYF. The CDR3 nucleotides are TGTGCCAGCAGCTTAGGCGGGAGGGCCTTATTAAAAACCTACGAGCAGTACTTC. The chain recombines TRBV7-2 with TRBJ2-7; 9 bases map to TRBD2. There are 18 residues in the CDR3. Trimming took 1 base from V and 2 from J; bases not matched to a gene: 12. Germline CDR1 and CDR2: SGHTA and FQGNSA.

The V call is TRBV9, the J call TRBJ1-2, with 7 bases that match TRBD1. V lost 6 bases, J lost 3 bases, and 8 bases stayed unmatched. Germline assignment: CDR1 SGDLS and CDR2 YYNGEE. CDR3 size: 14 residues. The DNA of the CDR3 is TGTGCCAGCACCCCAGGGGGTGGCGACTATGGCTACACCTTC. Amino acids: CASTPGGGDYGYTF.

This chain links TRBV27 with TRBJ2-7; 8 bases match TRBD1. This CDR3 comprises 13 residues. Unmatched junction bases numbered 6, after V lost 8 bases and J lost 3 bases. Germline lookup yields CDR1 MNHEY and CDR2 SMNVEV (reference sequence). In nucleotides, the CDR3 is TGTGCCAGCTCCCCAGGGGGCCACTACGAGCAGTACTTC. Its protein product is CASSPGGHYEQYF.

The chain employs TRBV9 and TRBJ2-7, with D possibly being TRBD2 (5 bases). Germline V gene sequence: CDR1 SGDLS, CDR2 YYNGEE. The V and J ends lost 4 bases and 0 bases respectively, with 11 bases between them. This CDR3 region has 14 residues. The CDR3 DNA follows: TGTGCCAGCAGCCCTAGCCACAACTCCTACGAGCAGTACTTC. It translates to CASSPSHNSYEQYF.

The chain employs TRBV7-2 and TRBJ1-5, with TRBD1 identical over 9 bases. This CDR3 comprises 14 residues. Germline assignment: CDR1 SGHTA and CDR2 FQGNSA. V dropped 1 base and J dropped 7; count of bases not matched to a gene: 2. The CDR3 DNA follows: TGTGCCAGCAGCTTAGGACAGGGGGGGCAGCCCCAGCATTTT. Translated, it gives CASSLGQGGQPQHF.

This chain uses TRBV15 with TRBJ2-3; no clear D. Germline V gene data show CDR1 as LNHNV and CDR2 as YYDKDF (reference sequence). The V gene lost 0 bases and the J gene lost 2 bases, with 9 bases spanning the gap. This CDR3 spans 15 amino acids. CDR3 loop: CATSRDSPSTDTQYF. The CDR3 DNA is TGTGCCACCAGCAGAGATTCCCCATCCACAGATACGCAGTATTTT.